The sequence of this T cell receptor (beta chain) was determined in a study of blood T cell repertoires in COVID-19. Overall study context: Samples came from the United States, Italy and Spain, spanning acute and convalescent COVID-19. Sources were T cells, B-cell-depleted T cells, or PBMCs; the material itself was cDNA or gDNA.

As to this clone: A much more abundant neighbour one base away suggests this may be a read error.

The authors' processing: Estimates of nucleated cell counts were drawn from the amplification of reference gene primers. Measured with immunoSEQ multiplex PCR; TCRdb has only the in-frame clones, and not every one. V, J and clone size were drawn from that table, and D and trimming were deduced from the DNA. The sample contains a few hundred thousand clones, 75% to 85% of which appear only once. Per germline, CDR1 SEHNR and CDR2 FQNEAQ (reference sequence). Deletions cut 3 bases from V and 4 bases from J, with 3 bases between. CDR3 size: 11 residues. The chain combines TRBV7-9 with TRBJ1-1; D unresolved. This TCR was sampled from a human donor in a cohort sampled during active COVID-19. Material for sequencing was peripheral blood. The CDR3 sequence: CASSFGTEAFF. The CDR3 DNA reads TGTGCCAGCAGCTTCGGCACTGAAGCTTTCTTT.